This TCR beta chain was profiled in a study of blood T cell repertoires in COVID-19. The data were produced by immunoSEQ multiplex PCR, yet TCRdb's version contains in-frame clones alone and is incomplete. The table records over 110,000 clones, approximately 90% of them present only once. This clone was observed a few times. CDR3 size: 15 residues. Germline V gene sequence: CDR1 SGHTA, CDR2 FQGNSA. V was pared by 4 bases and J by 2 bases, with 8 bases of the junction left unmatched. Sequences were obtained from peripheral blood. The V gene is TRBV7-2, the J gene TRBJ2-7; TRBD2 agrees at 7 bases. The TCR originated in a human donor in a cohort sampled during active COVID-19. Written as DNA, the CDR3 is TGTGCCAGCAGCTCCCAACTAGCGCCGGCCTACGAGCAGTACTTC. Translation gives CASSSQLAPAYEQYF.